This passage covers 18 T cell receptor beta chains from one sample sequenced in a study of CD8+CD57+ T cells in acquired aplastic anemia (dated 2018 in TCRdb). Sequencing was carried out with an Illumina HiSeq 2000. Genomic DNA was used as template for profiling of TCR beta VDJ combinations and CDR3 sequences. The public reads were reprocessed in TCRdb via fastp at Q25 and MiXCR, keeping in-frame beta chains. Each CDR3 protein appears once, grouped with its most common genes and DNA. This sample gives 150,000 to 200,000 distinct CDR3 sequences in total; less than 55% of them show up just once. The top ten constitute approximately 2.9% of the sample. The source material was sorted CD4+, CD8+, or CD8+CD57+ T cells (not recorded which) from PBMCs. Source of these receptors: a human donor in good health.

This clonotype was detected many times. J is TRBJ1-1 and V is TRBV5-1; D uncertain. This CDR3 spans 13 amino acids. V was trimmed by 1 base and J by 1 base, leaving 5 bases between them. Germline V gene data show CDR1 as SGHRS and CDR2 as YFSETQ. The CDR3 sequence is CASSLTANTEAFF. CDR3 nucleotide sequence: TGCGCCAGCAGCTTGACAGCGAACACTGAAGCTTTCTTT.

This clonotype was observed a few times. CDR3 amino acids: CASSLSGRTSGRDNEQFF. The CDR3 DNA is TGTGCCAGCAGTTTATCAGGTCGGACTAGCGGGAGAGACAATGAGCAGTTCTTC. The rearrangement uses TRBV27 and TRBJ2-1; TRBD2 matches at 13 bases. Germline trimming cut 0 bases from V and 5 bases from J; bases unmatched to any gene: 7. The CDR3 runs to 18 residues. Germline-derived CDR1 and CDR2 are MNHEY and SMNVEV (reference sequence).

V is TRBV7-3 and J is TRBJ2-7; 11 bases are a match to TRBD1. Germline V gene lookup returns CDR1 SGHTA and CDR2 FQGTGA. J gave up 4 bases and V 6 bases, and 8 bases lay outside the gene matches. This CDR3 has 15 residues. DNA for the CDR3: TGTGCCAGCAGTCACGCGGGACAGGGGGTGTACGAGCAGTACTTC. Its translation is CASSHAGQGVYEQYF.

This clonotype turned up a few times. V and J are TRBV12-3 or TRBV12-4 and TRBJ2-1; 12 bases map to TRBD2. The CDR3 consists of 15 residues. V lost 5 bases and J lost 6; bases outside the gene matches: 5. The CDR3 DNA reads as TGTGCCAGCAGTGCTACTAGCGGGAGGTTCAATGAGCAGTTCTTC. Translation: CASSATSGRFNEQFF.

This chain joins TRBV9 and TRBJ2-7; 13 bases agree with TRBD2. There are 15 residues in the CDR3. V dropped 3 bases and J dropped 7; count of bases not matched to a gene: 7. CDR1 is SGDLS, CDR2 YYNGEE, per germline. The CDR3 protein is CASSAAQGLAGEQYF. The CDR3 DNA follows: TGTGCCAGCAGCGCTGCCCAGGGACTAGCGGGGGAGCAGTACTTC. Full variable domain (missing parts from reference TRBV9 and TRBJ2-7): DSGVTQTPKHLITATGQRVTLRCSPRSGDLSVYWYQQSLDQGLQFLIQYYNGEERAKGNILERFSAQQFPDLHSELNLSSLELGDSALYFCASSAAQGLAGEQYFGPGTRLTVT.

This clonotype was counted ten times or more. The CDR3 DNA is TGTGCCAGCAGTCCCGGGGCGAATCAGCCCCAGCATTTT. Amino acids: CASSPGANQPQHF. The chain couples TRBV12-3 or TRBV12-4 to TRBJ1-5, with a possible D match to TRBD1 (5 bases). Trimming left V 5 bases short and J 4 bases short, with 9 bases between. This CDR3 spans 13 amino acids.

V gene TRBV11-1 combines with J gene TRBJ1-1; TRBD1 might be the D (5 bases). Deletions cut 3 bases from V and 4 bases from J, with 9 bases between. Germline V gene data show CDR1 as SGHAT and CDR2 as FQDESV (reference sequence). This CDR3 has 13 amino acids. DNA of the CDR3: TGTGCCAGCAGCTTTAATGGGGGCACTGAAGCTTTCTTT. Translated: CASSFNGGTEAFF.

This clonotype was counted between two and nine times. The chain has TRBV19 and TRBJ2-7; maybe TRBD1 (5 bases). The ends were cut back, 4 bases at V and 0 bases at J, with 10 bases in the middle. The V gene's germline CDR1 is LNHDA and CDR2 SQIVND (reference sequence). The CDR3 is made up of 14 amino acids. Here the CDR3 reads CASSTRQSSYEQYF. The CDR3 DNA reads TGTGCCAGTAGTACCAGACAGTCCTCCTACGAGCAGTACTTC.

This clonotype was recorded many times. The CDR3 region is CASSLRTGVDNEQFF. As DNA, the CDR3 is TGTGCCAGCAGCTTGCGAACGGGAGTTGACAATGAGCAGTTCTTC. The chain joins TRBV5-4 to TRBJ2-1; TRBD2 might be the D (6 bases). Per germline, CDR1 SGHNT and CDR2 YYREEE (reference sequence). V shed 1 base and J shed 5 bases, with 13 bases lying between them. The CDR3 sequence is 15 residues long.

V and J are TRBV5-6 and TRBJ2-1, with 11 positions matching TRBD2. The CDR3 runs to 15 residues. The trim removed 1 base at V and 7 bases at J, leaving 4 bases unmatched. Germline loops: CDR1 SGHDT, CDR2 YYEEEE. The CDR3 region is CASSLKLAGVNEQFF. DNA of the CDR3: TGTGCCAGCAGCTTGAAACTAGCGGGGGTGAATGAGCAGTTCTTC.

This clonotype has at least ten counts. The chain carries TRBV20-1 and TRBJ2-2; 7 positions match TRBD1. Germline CDR1 is DFQATT and CDR2 is SNEGSKA (reference sequence). V was pared by 1 base and J by 1 base, with 6 bases of the junction left unmatched. The CDR3 totals 16 residues. For the CDR3, the DNA is TGCAGTGCTAGAGCTAAACAGGGGTGGAACACCGGGGAGCTGTTTTTT. Translated, it gives CSARAKQGWNTGELFF.

In regard to this clonotype: One base away lies a much larger clone, so this may be a sequencing read error. This rearrangement joins TRBV5-1 to TRBJ2-7; a weak D match, TRBD1 (5 bases). CDR1 and CDR2 from the germline V gene are SGHRS and YFSETQ. Trimming took 4 bases from V and 0 from J, leaving 20 bases between them. The CDR3 is 17 residues long. The CDR3 DNA sequence: TGCGCCAGCAGCGGCAGACAGCGTTCTCGTAGCTCCTACGAGCAGTACTTC. It specifies CASSGRQRSRSSYEQYF.

This clonotype has at least ten counts. This rearrangement joins TRBV6-2 or TRBV6-3 to TRBJ2-3; 14 nucleotides line up with TRBD2. This CDR3 contains 17 residues. Germline CDR1 MNHEY, CDR2 SVGEGT. The trim removed 1 base at V and 5 bases at J, leaving 5 bases unmatched. CDR3 sequence: CASSYLPGLAGGDTQYF. The CDR3 nucleotides are TGTGCCAGCAGTTACTTACCCGGACTAGCGGGAGGAGATACGCAGTATTTT.

The rearrangement joins TRBV10-3 to TRBJ1-1, with D hard to call. Per the germline V gene, CDR1 is ENHRY and CDR2 is SYGVKD. The CDR3 totals 12 residues. V was shortened by 10 bases and J by 1 base, with 10 bases between the two germline ends. For the CDR3, the DNA is TGTGCCAGCAGCAGTGGGAACACTGAAGCTTTCTTT. The encoded protein is CASSSGNTEAFF.

V usage is TRBV19 and J usage is TRBJ1-3; no clear D. Germline V gene lookup returns CDR1 LNHDA and CDR2 SQIVND (reference sequence). V was trimmed by 4 bases and J by 5 bases, leaving 6 bases between them. The CDR3 runs 12 residues. For the CDR3, the DNA is TGTGCCAGTAGTAAGTGGAGAAACACCATATATTTT. Translated, it gives CASSKWRNTIYF.

This clonotype has only a few counts. The CDR3 loop reads CATSRDGVGLASEQYF. For the CDR3, the DNA is TGTGCCACCAGCAGAGATGGAGTAGGACTAGCCAGCGAGCAGTACTTC. This chain uses TRBV15 with TRBJ2-7; 8 bases fit TRBD2. The CDR3 is made up of 16 amino acids. Germline V gene sequence: CDR1 LNHNV, CDR2 YYDKDF (reference sequence). The V and J ends lost 0 bases and 6 bases, in that order; junction bases with no gene match: 10.

V and J are TRBV15 and TRBJ2-6; D is uncertain. The CDR3 loop spans 19 amino acids. Looked up from germline, CDR1 is LNHNV and CDR2 is YYDKDF (reference sequence). Trimming stripped 0 bases from V and 0 bases from J, with 15 bases between. The CDR3 loop reads CATSRDFPGRTSGANVLTF. The CDR3 DNA is TGTGCCACCAGCAGAGATTTCCCTGGACGGACCTCTGGGGCCAACGTCCTGACTTTC.

The gene calls are TRBV28 and TRBJ2-3; 8 bases map to TRBD2. Germline V gene lookup returns CDR1 MDHEN and CDR2 SYDVKM. Trimming removed 6 bases from V and 2 bases from J; junction bases left unmatched: 4. There are 14 residues in the CDR3. The CDR3 DNA is TGTGCCAGCAGCCAACTAGCGGTCACAGATACGCAGTATTTT. Protein product: CASSQLAVTDTQYF.